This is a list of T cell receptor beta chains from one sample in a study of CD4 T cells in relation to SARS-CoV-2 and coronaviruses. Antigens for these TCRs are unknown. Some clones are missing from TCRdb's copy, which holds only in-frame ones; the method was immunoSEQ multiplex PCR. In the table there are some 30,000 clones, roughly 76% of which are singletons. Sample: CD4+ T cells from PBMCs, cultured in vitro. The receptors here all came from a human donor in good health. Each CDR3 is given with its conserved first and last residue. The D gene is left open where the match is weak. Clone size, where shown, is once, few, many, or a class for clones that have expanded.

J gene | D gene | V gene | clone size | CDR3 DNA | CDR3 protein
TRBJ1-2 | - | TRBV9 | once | TGTGCCAGCAGCCCCGAATTGGGGGAGGGGATGGGCTACACCTTC | CASSPELGEGMGYTF
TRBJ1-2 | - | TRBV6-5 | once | TGTGCCAGCAGTTACTCGCGCGGAGGCTACACCTTC | CASSYSRGGYTF
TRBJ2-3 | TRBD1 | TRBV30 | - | TGTGCCTGGAGAGAGACAGGGTGGTCAGATACGCAGTATTTT | CAWRETGWSDTQYF
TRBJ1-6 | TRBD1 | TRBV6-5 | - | TGTGCCAGCAGCCAGGGGGATTCACCCCTCCACTTT | CASSQGDSPLHF
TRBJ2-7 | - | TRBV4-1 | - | TGCGCCAGCAGCCGCTCAGGGGGACTCGCTGCCTACGAGCAGTACTTC | CASSRSGGLAAYEQYF
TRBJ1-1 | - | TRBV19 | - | TGTGCCAGTAAATTGGGCATCTTGAACACTGAAGCTTTCTTT | CASKLGILNTEAFF
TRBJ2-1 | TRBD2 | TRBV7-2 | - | TGTGCCAGCAGCTTAATTCGGACTAGCGGGAGGGGCTACAATGAGCAGTTCTTC | CASSLIRTSGRGYNEQFF
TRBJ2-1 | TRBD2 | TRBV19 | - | TGTGCCAGTAGTATTTTGGGGGGGTACAATGAGCAGTTCTTC | CASSILGGYNEQFF
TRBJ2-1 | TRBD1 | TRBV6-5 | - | TGTGCCAGCAGAACCGGGACAGGGGACTACAATGAGCAGTTCTTC | CASRTGTGDYNEQFF
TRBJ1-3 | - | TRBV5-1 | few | TGCGCCAGCTCTAGGGGGATTTCAAGAAACACCATATATTTT | CASSRGISRNTIYF
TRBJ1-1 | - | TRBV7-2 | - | TGTGCCAGCAGCCCTATCGTGAACACTGAAGCTTTCTTT | CASSPIVNTEAFF
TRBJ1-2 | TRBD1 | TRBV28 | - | TGTGCCAGCAGCTTCTGGGACAGAACCTATGGCTACACCTTC | CASSFWDRTYGYTF
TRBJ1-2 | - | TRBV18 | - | TGTGCCAGCTCACCGGACAACAGGGCTTATAAAGATGGCTACACCTTC | CASSPDNRAYKDGYTF
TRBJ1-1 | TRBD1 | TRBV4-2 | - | TGTGCCAGCAGCCACACCTGGGCGGGGACAGGACAGAACACTGAAGCTTTCTTT | CASSHTWAGTGQNTEAFF
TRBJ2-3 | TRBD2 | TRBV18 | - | TGTGCCAGCTCACCTAGCGGGACCGATAACGAGTATTTT | CASSPSGTDNEYF
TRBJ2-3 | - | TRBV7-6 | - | TGTGCCAGCAGCTCTACTCCGCAATGGAACCTTCCGCAGTATTTT | CASSSTPQWNLPQYF
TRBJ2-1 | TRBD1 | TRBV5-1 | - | TGCGCCAGCAGCTTGGGAGGGACAGGGGTAAACAATGAGCAGTTCTTC | CASSLGGTGVNNEQFF
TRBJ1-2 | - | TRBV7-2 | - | TGTGCCAGCAGCTTAACGGACACCTCAATACGGGGCTACACCTTC | CASSLTDTSIRGYTF
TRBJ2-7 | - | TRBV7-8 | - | TGTGCCAGCAGCTTACCTTCAGATCTTGAGCAGTACTTC | CASSLPSDLEQYF
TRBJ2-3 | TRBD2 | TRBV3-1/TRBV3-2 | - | TGTGCCAGCAGCCGTAGCGGGCGCACAGATACGCAGTATTTT | CASSRSGRTDTQYF
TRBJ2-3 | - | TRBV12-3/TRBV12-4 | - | TGTGCCAGCCGCGCAGATACGCAGTATTTT | CASRADTQYF
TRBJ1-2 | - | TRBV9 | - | TGTGCCAGCAGCGTAGGGGGGGTTCCCGACAGGACCTATGGCTACACCTTC | CASSVGGVPDRTYGYTF
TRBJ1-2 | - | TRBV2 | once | TGTGCCAGCAGTGACGCTCGTTGGGGTAACTATGGCTACACCTTC | CASSDARWGNYGYTF
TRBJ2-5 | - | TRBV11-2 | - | TGTGCCAGTCAGGGCCCGTACCAAGAGACCCAGTACTTC | CASQGPYQETQYF
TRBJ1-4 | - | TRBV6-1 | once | TGTGCCAGCAGTGCCAATGGGGGACTCCCCCGGGAAAAACTGTTTTTT | CASSANGGLPREKLFF
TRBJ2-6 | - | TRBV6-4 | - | TGTGCCAGCAGTGACTCCAACTCTGGGGCCAACGTCCTGACTTTC | CASSDSNSGANVLTF
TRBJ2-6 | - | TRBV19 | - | TGTGCCAGTAGTGTCCTACAGGGATCTGGGGCCAACGTCCTGACTTTC | CASSVLQGSGANVLTF
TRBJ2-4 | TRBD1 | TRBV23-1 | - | TGCGCCAGCAGTCAAGCGGACAGGGCTGGAGGCATTCAGTACTTC | CASSQADRAGGIQYF
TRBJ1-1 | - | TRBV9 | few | TGTGCCAGCAGCGTAGGCGGAGGGGTGGGCACTGAAGCTTTCTTT | CASSVGGGVGTEAFF
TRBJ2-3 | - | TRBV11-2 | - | TGTGCCAGCAGCTTCCGACAGGCGCGGGATACGCAGTATTTT | CASSFRQARDTQYF
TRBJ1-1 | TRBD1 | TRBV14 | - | TGTGCCAGCAGCCAAGATCGGGGGACAGGGAAAGCTTTCTTT | CASSQDRGTGKAFF
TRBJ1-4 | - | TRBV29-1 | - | TGCAGCGTTGAAGGGTTGGCTAATGAAAAACTGTTTTTT | CSVEGLANEKLFF
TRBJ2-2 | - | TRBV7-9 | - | TGTGCCAGCAGCCGAGCGATTAGTGGCACCGGGGAGCTGTTTTTT | CASSRAISGTGELFF